Each of the 25 T cell receptor beta chains below was sequenced from the same sample in a study of cytomegalovirus exposure and HLA in healthy donors. The PCR had 60 Vbeta and 13 Jbeta primers. TCRdb's copy holds only in-frame clones and misses some; the assay was immunoSEQ multiplex PCR. The sample lists 150,000 to 200,000 clones, 75% to 85% occurring once. The sample consisted of PBMCs. The receptors derive from a male donor in good health and CMV-seropositive.

The chain uses TRBV30 and TRBJ1-1; 9 bases align to TRBD1. The germline CDR1 and CDR2 sequences are GTSNPN and SVGIG (reference sequence). V was pared by 1 base and J by 3 bases, with 0 bases of the junction left unmatched. The CDR3 covers 13 residues. Here the CDR3 reads CAWSGDRDTEAFF. The CDR3 DNA follows: TGTGCCTGGAGTGGGGACAGGGACACTGAAGCTTTCTTT.

This clone was seen a single time. The CDR3 coding sequence is TGTGCCAGCAGCCCGCGCGCTTTTGAGAACACTGAAGCTTTCTTT. This encodes CASSPRAFENTEAFF. The chain couples TRBV9 to TRBJ1-1, with D unresolved. The CDR3 covers 15 residues. Germline CDR1 SGDLS, CDR2 YYNGEE. The V gene lost 4 bases and the J gene lost 1 base, with 14 bases spanning the gap.

The chain is built from TRBV10-3 and TRBJ1-6; D may be TRBD1 (5 bases). The germline CDR1 and CDR2 sequences are ENHRY and SYGVKD. This CDR3 spans 16 amino acids. With 0 bases removed from V and 7 bases from J, the gap between germline ends came to 13 bases. CDR3 nucleotide sequence: TGTGCCATCAGTGAGTCGATTACAGGAACCAATTCACCCCTCCACTTT. Translating gives CAISESITGTNSPLHF.

V and J are TRBV7-2 and TRBJ2-5, with D perhaps TRBD1 (6 bases). TRBJ2-7 explains the end of the DNA better; the J call may be wrong. The CDR3 is made up of 13 amino acids. Germline V lookup: CDR1 SGHTA, CDR2 FQGNSA. CDR3 coding DNA: TGTGCCACTTCGACAGGCCGGTCCTACGAGCAGTACTTC. It specifies CATSTGRSYEQYF.

This chain joins TRBV19 and TRBJ1-1, with a tentative D call TRBD1 (5 bases). The CDR3 is 14 residues long. Germline V gene lookup returns CDR1 LNHDA and CDR2 SQIVND (reference sequence). The V and J ends lost 2 bases and 4 bases respectively, with 11 bases between them. CDR3 nucleotides: TGTGCCAGTAGTATACAGGGTTCCGGCACTGAAGCTTTCTTT. As protein: CASSIQGSGTEAFF.

This clone was seen a single time. The chain uses TRBV19 and TRBJ1-4; tentatively, D is TRBD1 (6 bases). The V gene lost 3 bases and the J gene lost 7 bases, with 12 bases spanning the gap. Looked up from germline, CDR1 is LNHDA and CDR2 is SQIVND (reference sequence). This CDR3 is built from 14 residues. The CDR3 DNA reads TGTGCCAGTAGTATTTCCAGGGGCGGTGAAAAACTGTTTTTT. Translation: CASSISRGGEKLFF.

The chain couples TRBV6-5 to TRBJ1-2; weak D call: TRBD1 (5 bases). The CDR3 consists of 13 residues. Germline V CDR1 and CDR2: MNHEY, SVGAGI. Trimming shortened V by 9 bases and J by 3 bases, and 14 bases separated the two germline ends. The CDR3 loop is CASARGSDYGYTF. For the CDR3, the DNA is TGTGCCAGTGCTAGGGGATCGGACTATGGCTACACCTTC.

The rearrangement links TRBV2 to TRBJ2-7; D possibly corresponds to TRBD1 (6 bases). The V end was cut by 7 bases, the J end by 3 bases, with 10 bases between. The CDR3 runs to 12 residues. The germline V gene encodes CDR1 SNHLY and CDR2 FYNNEI. This chain's CDR3 is CASTRDNYEQYF. As DNA, the CDR3 is TGTGCCAGCACCCGGGACAACTACGAGCAGTACTTC.

The gene calls are TRBV6-5 and TRBJ2-7; 8 bases line up with TRBD1. The J segment lost 3 bases and the V segment lost 2 bases, leaving 6 bases of the junction unmatched. Per germline, CDR1 MNHEY and CDR2 SVGAGI. The CDR3 is made up of 15 amino acids. The CDR3 here is CASSYGDRSRYEQYF. The CDR3 region has the DNA TGTGCCAGCAGTTACGGGGACAGGTCTCGCTACGAGCAGTACTTC.

This chain connects TRBV4-1 to TRBJ2-3, with TRBD1 as a possible D gene (5 bases). CDR1 is MGHRA, CDR2 YSYEKL, per germline. Trimming removed 1 base at V and 2 bases at J, with 13 bases between. CDR3 length: 16 residues. CDR3 bases: TGCGCCAGCAGCCAAGGCCTAGGGGCCAACACAGATACGCAGTATTTT. Translation: CASSQGLGANTDTQYF.

The V gene is TRBV9, the J gene TRBJ2-6; the match to TRBD2 covers 8 bases. V dropped 3 bases and J dropped 0; count of bases not matched to a gene: 5. Germline V gene lookup returns CDR1 SGDLS and CDR2 YYNGEE. This CDR3 spans 17 amino acids. The CDR3 DNA sequence: TGTGCCAGCAGCGGAGCGGGGGTCCCCTCTGGGGCCAACGTCCTGACTTTC. Residues: CASSGAGVPSGANVLTF.

This clone was picked up one time. The rearrangement links TRBV7-2 to TRBJ2-1; tentatively, D is TRBD2 (7 bases). Germline V gene lookup returns CDR1 SGHTA and CDR2 FQGNSA. The germline V and J ends were trimmed by 1 base and 8 bases, with 21 bases remaining between them. There are 17 residues in the CDR3. Written as DNA, the CDR3 is TGTGCCAGCAGCTTAGTTGACCGTCTCACGGGGGGCGATGAGCAGTTCTTC. Encoded protein: CASSLVDRLTGGDEQFF.

The chain couples TRBV6-5 to TRBJ2-2; the D gene is possibly TRBD1 (6 bases). CDR3 length: 14 residues. Deletions cut 5 bases from V and 5 bases from J, with 12 bases between. Germline V CDR1 and CDR2: MNHEY, SVGAGI. DNA for the CDR3: TGTGCCAGCAGTATCGGGACAAAGACCGGGGAGCTGTTTTTT. Its translation is CASSIGTKTGELFF.

The sample holds a few counts of this clone. CDR3 amino acids: CASSLERGGYSLYF. DNA of the CDR3: TGTGCCAGCAGCTTGGAGCGGGGGGGATATAGTCTGTACTTC. The J gene is TRBJ2-5, the V gene TRBV5-4; 10 positions agree with TRBD2. Germline CDR1 reads SGHNT; CDR2 reads YYREEE (reference sequence). With V trimmed by 0 bases and J by 13 bases, 9 bases remained unmatched. This CDR3 comprises 14 residues.

V is TRBV9 and J is TRBJ2-5; no firm D call. Trimming took 1 base from V and 4 from J, leaving 8 bases between them. This CDR3 has 13 residues. The germline V gene has CDR1 SGDLS and CDR2 YYNGEE. CDR3 coding DNA: TGTGCCAGCAGCGTAAACCCGGGAGAGACCCAGTACTTC. Amino acid sequence: CASSVNPGETQYF. Supplemented by reference TRBV9 and TRBJ2-5, the full variable domain reads DSGVTQTPKHLITATGQRVTLRCSPRSGDLSVYWYQQSLDQGLQFLIQYYNGEERAKGNILERFSAQQFPDLHSELNLSSLELGDSALYFCASSVNPGETQYFGPGTRLLVL.

The gene calls are TRBV11-2 and TRBJ2-7; tentatively, D is TRBD1 (5 bases). Germline V gives CDR1 SGHAT, CDR2 FQNNGV. V lost 6 bases, J lost 4 bases, and 10 bases lay in between. The CDR3 totals 12 residues. The CDR3 region has the DNA TGTGCCAGCAGGACAGAGACGTACGAGCAGTACTTC. As protein: CASRTETYEQYF.

The rearrangement links TRBV2 to TRBJ1-2; no clear D gene. Trimming pared 0 bases from V and 4 bases from J, leaving 6 bases between. Looked up from germline, CDR1 is SNHLY and CDR2 is FYNNEI. The CDR3 spans 13 residues. The CDR3 region is CASSEAPFYGYTF. In nucleotides, the CDR3 is TGTGCCAGCAGTGAAGCCCCTTTCTATGGCTACACCTTC.

The chain has TRBV7-9 and TRBJ1-1, with 7 bases that match TRBD1. CDR3 length: 13 amino acids. Germline V gene lookup returns CDR1 SEHNR and CDR2 FQNEAQ (reference sequence). V dropped 5 bases and J dropped 4; count of bases not matched to a gene: 4. In nucleotides, the CDR3 is TGTGCCAGCAGCAGACAGGGCGGCACTGAAGCTTTCTTT. Amino acids: CASSRQGGTEAFF. The full variable domain, in which reference TRBV7-9 and TRBJ1-1 provide the parts outside the CDR3, is DTGVSQNPRHKITKRGQNVTFRCDPISEHNRLYWYRQTLGQGPEFLTYFQNEAQLEKSRLLSDRFSAERPKGSFSTLEIQRTEQGDSAMYLCASSRQGGTEAFFGQGTRLTVV.

V gene TRBV28 combines with J gene TRBJ1-4; D unclear. Germline V CDR1 and CDR2: MDHEN, SYDVKM. Between the trimmed V and J ends, which lost 5 bases and 10 bases, there was a span of 20 bases. This CDR3 spans 15 amino acids. CDR3 DNA sequence: TGTGCCAGCAGTCTCCAAGGGCCACGGGGTGGAAAACTGTTTTTT. Translation: CASSLQGPRGGKLFF.

The chain is built from TRBV7-2 and TRBJ1-2; 7 nucleotides align to TRBD1. The CDR3 spans 14 residues. V gave up 6 bases and J gave up 7 bases; unmatched junction bases: 11. Germline assignment: CDR1 SGHTA and CDR2 FQGNSA. For the CDR3, the DNA is TGTGCCAGCAGTCCTCGACAGGGCGAAGGTGGCTACACCTTC. This gives the protein CASSPRQGEGGYTF.

The V and J genes are TRBV6-6 and TRBJ1-6; maybe TRBD1 (5 bases). CDR3 length: 16 amino acids. Germline V lookup: CDR1 MNHNY, CDR2 SVGAGI (reference sequence). V was shortened by 5 bases and J by 10 bases, with 21 bases between the two germline ends. CDR3: CASSPSGSRSGSPLHF. Written as DNA, the CDR3 is TGTGCCAGCAGTCCCTCGGGCAGCCGGTCAGGGTCACCCCTCCACTTT.

The rearrangement joins TRBV30 to TRBJ2-4; 7 bases agree with TRBD2. With V trimmed by 3 bases and J by 9 bases, 8 bases remained unmatched. Germline assignment: CDR1 GTSNPN and CDR2 SVGIG (reference sequence). The CDR3 extends over 13 amino acids. CDR3 sequence: CAWRTGPGGIQYF. The CDR3 region has the DNA TGTGCCTGGAGGACCGGCCCGGGGGGCATTCAGTACTTC.

This chain connects TRBV5-1 to TRBJ2-1, with 11 bases aligning to TRBD2. Germline loops: CDR1 SGHRS, CDR2 YFSETQ. The CDR3 runs to 16 residues. J was trimmed by 7 bases and V by 4 bases; bases with no gene match: 10. The CDR3 nucleotides are TGCGCCAGCAGCCCCTCCTTAGCGGGGGGGACAAATGAGCAGTTCTTC. Amino acid sequence: CASSPSLAGGTNEQFF. The entire variable domain, with the rest obtained from reference TRBV5-1 and TRBJ2-1, is as follows: KAGVTQTPRYLIKTRGQQVTLSCSPISGHRSVSWYQQTPGQGLQFLFEYFSETQRNKGNFPGRFSGRQFSNSRSEMNVSTLELGDSALYLCASSPSLAGGTNEQFFGPGTRLTVL.

The J gene is TRBJ1-5, the V gene TRBV27; D unresolved. This CDR3 has 12 residues. V dropped 3 bases and J dropped 4 bases, with 4 bases sitting between them. CDR1 and CDR2 from the germline V gene are MNHEY and SMNVEV (reference sequence). The CDR3 spells CASSFVNQPQHF. The CDR3 DNA follows: TGTGCCAGCAGTTTCGTTAATCAGCCCCAGCATTTT.

This rearrangement joins TRBV5-1 to TRBJ1-1; no firm D call. The CDR3 consists of 14 residues. Germline-derived CDR1 and CDR2 are SGHRS and YFSETQ. V was trimmed by 1 base and J by 2 bases, leaving 9 bases between them. The CDR3 sequence is CASSLLQTNTEAFF. DNA for the CDR3: TGCGCCAGCAGCTTGTTACAGACCAACACTGAAGCTTTCTTT.